This T cell receptor (beta chain) was recovered during a study of neurological immune-mediated disorders. TCRdb fed the 5' RACE reads into MiXCR, producing one record per CDR3 protein. The sample contains more than 50,000 distinct CDR3 sequences, approximately 10% of which appear only once. CDR3 length: 13 residues. The germline gives CDR1 DFQATT, CDR2 SNEGSKA (reference sequence). After removal of 5 bases from V and 5 bases from J, the junction contained 6 bases not matched to a gene. This sequence was found in a man aged 55 to 69 in good health. The chain is built from TRBV20-1 and TRBJ1-1, with 9 bases that match TRBD1. Sequenced: PBMCs. CDR3 DNA sequence: TGCAGTGCTCAGACAGGGGGTGGAACTGAAGCTTTCTTT. Translating gives CSAQTGGGTEAFF.